These T cell receptor beta chains were read from a single sample in a study of blood T cell repertoires in COVID-19. The repertoire was sequenced with immunoSEQ multiplex PCR; TCRdb's copy has only in-frame clones and lacks some. The sample lists some 350,000 clones, around 86% occurring once. Sequencing was done on a sample of peripheral blood. These receptors were collected from a human donor in a cohort sampled during active COVID-19. CDR3s include the opening cysteine and the closing phenylalanine or tryptophan. The order of the fields is D gene, J gene, V gene, clone size, CDR3 length, CDR3 DNA, CDR3 protein. A D gene is named only where the DNA matches it firmly. Rows may omit the clone size; those that give it use once, few, many or a size class.

D gene: .
J gene: TRBJ2-7
V gene: TRBV10-3
clone size: .
CDR3 length: 17
CDR3 DNA: TGTGCCATCAGTGAGGCTTGGTGGGGCAGTAGCTCCTACGAGCAGTACTTC
CDR3 protein: CAISEAWWGSSSYEQYF

D gene: TRBD1
J gene: TRBJ2-7
V gene: TRBV6-1
clone size: .
CDR3 length: 15
CDR3 DNA: TGTGCCAGCAGTGAAGCAGGGGGCTACTCCTACGAGCAGTACTTC
CDR3 protein: CASSEAGGYSYEQYF

D gene: .
J gene: TRBJ1-1
V gene: TRBV5-6
clone size: few
CDR3 length: 14
CDR3 DNA: TGTGCCAGCCTACTGCGGAATACTGGGTCTGAAGCTTTCTTT
CDR3 protein: CASLLRNTGSEAFF

D gene: .
J gene: TRBJ2-1
V gene: TRBV11-3
clone size: .
CDR3 length: 12
CDR3 DNA: TGTGCCAGCAGCTTAGAAGGAGGTGAGCAGTTCTTC
CDR3 protein: CASSLEGGEQFF

D gene: .
J gene: TRBJ1-2
V gene: TRBV2
clone size: .
CDR3 length: 13
CDR3 DNA: TGTGCCAGCAGTGAGGGAGGGATCTATGGCTACACCTTC
CDR3 protein: CASSEGGIYGYTF

D gene: TRBD1
J gene: TRBJ1-6
V gene: TRBV25-1
clone size: .
CDR3 length: 14
CDR3 DNA: TGTGCCAGCAGTCAGGGGGCCGGTAATTCACCCCTCCACTTT
CDR3 protein: CASSQGAGNSPLHF

D gene: .
J gene: TRBJ1-1
V gene: TRBV12-3/TRBV12-4
clone size: .
CDR3 length: 13
CDR3 DNA: TGTGCCAGCAGTTTTTCGGGGTACACTGAAGCTTTCTTT
CDR3 protein: CASSFSGYTEAFF

D gene: TRBD2
J gene: TRBJ2-2
V gene: TRBV7-9
clone size: .
CDR3 length: 16
CDR3 DNA: TGTGCCAGCAGGTCGATAGCGGGGAAAGGCTCCGGGGAGCTGTTTTTT
CDR3 protein: CASRSIAGKGSGELFF

D gene: TRBD2
J gene: TRBJ2-7
V gene: TRBV28
clone size: .
CDR3 length: 15
CDR3 DNA: TGTGCCAGCAGCTGGGGACTAGCGGGAGGCTACGAGCAGTACTTC
CDR3 protein: CASSWGLAGGYEQYF

D gene: TRBD1
J gene: TRBJ1-2
V gene: TRBV7-9
clone size: .
CDR3 length: 16
CDR3 DNA: TGTGCCAGCAGCTCTCAAGCAGGGACAGGGACATCTGGCTACACCTTC
CDR3 protein: CASSSQAGTGTSGYTF

D gene: .
J gene: TRBJ1-2
V gene: TRBV5-8
clone size: few
CDR3 length: 17
CDR3 DNA: TGTGCCAGCAGCCGCACCCCCTCGGGGGGCCGAGACTATGGCTACACCTTC
CDR3 protein: CASSRTPSGGRDYGYTF

D gene: TRBD1
J gene: TRBJ2-7
V gene: TRBV24-1
clone size: once
CDR3 length: 16
CDR3 DNA: TGTGCCACCTCCCGGAGGCGTAGGGGGCGTATCCACGAGCAGTACTTT
CDR3 protein: CATSRRRRGRIHEQYF

D gene: .
J gene: TRBJ1-5
V gene: TRBV28
clone size: .
CDR3 length: 15
CDR3 DNA: TGTGCCAGCAGTTTATATCTGTATAGCAATCAGCCCCAGCATTTT
CDR3 protein: CASSLYLYSNQPQHF

D gene: TRBD2
J gene: TRBJ2-1
V gene: TRBV19
clone size: .
CDR3 length: 16
CDR3 DNA: TGTGCCAGTAGTGGTCCCGGGACTAGCTCCTACAATGAGCAGTTCTTC
CDR3 protein: CASSGPGTSSYNEQFF

D gene: TRBD1
J gene: TRBJ1-4
V gene: TRBV6-5
clone size: .
CDR3 length: 13
CDR3 DNA: TGTGCCAGCGGCGGGACAGGGATCGAAAAACTGTTTTTT
CDR3 protein: CASGGTGIEKLFF

D gene: .
J gene: TRBJ1-1
V gene: TRBV11-2
clone size: .
CDR3 length: 15
CDR3 DNA: TGTGCCAGCAGCTTAGTTGGCGGAGTGAACACTGAAGCTTTCTTT
CDR3 protein: CASSLVGGVNTEAFF

D gene: TRBD1
J gene: TRBJ2-2
V gene: TRBV7-3
clone size: .
CDR3 length: 18
CDR3 DNA: TGTGCCAGCAGCTTAACCATAGGACAGGGGGCGAACACCGGGGAGCTGTTTTTT
CDR3 protein: CASSLTIGQGANTGELFF

D gene: .
J gene: TRBJ1-2
V gene: TRBV6-1
clone size: .
CDR3 length: 16
CDR3 DNA: TGTGCCAGCAGTGAAGCGTATCCGAGGCCAGGGCGTGGCTACACCTTC
CDR3 protein: CASSEAYPRPGRGYTF

D gene: .
J gene: TRBJ1-4
V gene: TRBV4-1
clone size: .
CDR3 length: 15
CDR3 DNA: TGCGCCAGCAGCCGGGCGGGAGCGGCTAATGAAAAACTGTTTTTT
CDR3 protein: CASSRAGAANEKLFF

D gene: .
J gene: TRBJ1-3
V gene: TRBV5-6
clone size: once
CDR3 length: 16
CDR3 DNA: TGTGCCAGCAGCTTTTACAGGGTGCGCTCTGGAAACACCATATATTTT
CDR3 protein: CASSFYRVRSGNTIYF

D gene: .
J gene: TRBJ1-2
V gene: TRBV2
clone size: .
CDR3 length: 14
CDR3 DNA: TGTGCCAGCAGTGTAGCTGGAGGCAGCTGGGGCTACACCTTC
CDR3 protein: CASSVAGGSWGYTF

D gene: TRBD1
J gene: TRBJ1-3
V gene: TRBV5-1
clone size: .
CDR3 length: 16
CDR3 DNA: TGCGCCAGCAGACGGACAGGGGGCCTATCTGGAAACACCATATATTTT
CDR3 protein: CASRRTGGLSGNTIYF

D gene: TRBD2
J gene: TRBJ2-2
V gene: TRBV27
clone size: .
CDR3 length: 17
CDR3 DNA: TGTGCCAGCAGTTTAAACAAGCGGGACTGGTCGACCGGGGAGCTGTTTTTT
CDR3 protein: CASSLNKRDWSTGELFF

D gene: .
J gene: TRBJ1-1
V gene: TRBV27
clone size: few
CDR3 length: 13
CDR3 DNA: TGTGCCAGCAGTCGATGGGGCTCCACTGAAGCTTTCTTT
CDR3 protein: CASSRWGSTEAFF

D gene: .
J gene: TRBJ1-2
V gene: TRBV6-6
clone size: .
CDR3 length: 15
CDR3 DNA: TGTGCCAGCAGCTCGGAAGACAGCTCTAACTATGGCTACACCTTC
CDR3 protein: CASSSEDSSNYGYTF

D gene: TRBD2
J gene: TRBJ2-3
V gene: TRBV7-8
clone size: .
CDR3 length: 16
CDR3 DNA: TGTGCCAGCAGCTTATTAACTAGCGGTAGCACAGATACGCAGTATTTT
CDR3 protein: CASSLLTSGSTDTQYF

D gene: .
J gene: TRBJ2-3
V gene: TRBV2
clone size: once
CDR3 length: 14
CDR3 DNA: TGTGCCAGCAGAGAAAACAGGGTTGCAGATACGCAGTATTTT
CDR3 protein: CASRENRVADTQYF

D gene: .
J gene: TRBJ2-5
V gene: TRBV9
clone size: .
CDR3 length: 13
CDR3 DNA: TGTGCCAGCAGCGTGGACTTGCAAGAGACCCAGTACTTC
CDR3 protein: CASSVDLQETQYF

D gene: .
J gene: TRBJ1-1
V gene: TRBV4-2
clone size: .
CDR3 length: 16
CDR3 DNA: TGTGCCAGCAGCCAAGATCAGGGGCGCTGGGACACTGAAGCTTTCTTT
CDR3 protein: CASSQDQGRWDTEAFF

D gene: TRBD1
J gene: TRBJ2-7
V gene: TRBV6-2/TRBV6-3
clone size: .
CDR3 length: 15
CDR3 DNA: TGTGCCAGCAGTTACGCAGGGACAGCCGCTGACGAGCAGTACTTC
CDR3 protein: CASSYAGTAADEQYF

D gene: .
J gene: TRBJ2-7
V gene: TRBV6-6
clone size: .
CDR3 length: 15
CDR3 DNA: TGTGCCAGCAGTTCAACCGGGACTGAGACCTACGAGCAGTACTTC
CDR3 protein: CASSSTGTETYEQYF

D gene: TRBD2
J gene: TRBJ2-2
V gene: TRBV5-4
clone size: few
CDR3 length: 17
CDR3 DNA: TGTGCCAGCAGCTTCTGGACTAGCGGGGGGAACACCGGGGAGCTGTTTTTT
CDR3 protein: CASSFWTSGGNTGELFF

D gene: .
J gene: TRBJ2-7
V gene: TRBV6-1
clone size: .
CDR3 length: 17
CDR3 DNA: TGTGCCAGCAGTGAAGCCAGGGCAGGGGTTTCCTCCTACGAGCAGTACTTC
CDR3 protein: CASSEARAGVSSYEQYF

D gene: .
J gene: TRBJ2-7
V gene: TRBV5-4
clone size: once
CDR3 length: 14
CDR3 DNA: TGTGCCAGCAGCTCGGGTCTGTCAGAGAACGAGCAGTACTTC
CDR3 protein: CASSSGLSENEQYF

D gene: TRBD1
J gene: TRBJ1-2
V gene: TRBV5-6
clone size: once
CDR3 length: 16
CDR3 DNA: TGTGCCAGCAGCTCTTCGGGGACAGGGGAGGACTATGGCTACACCTTC
CDR3 protein: CASSSSGTGEDYGYTF

D gene: TRBD1
J gene: TRBJ2-7
V gene: TRBV4-1
clone size: .
CDR3 length: 15
CDR3 DNA: TGCGCCAGCAGCCAAAGGGAGACAGGGCCCTACGAGCAGTACTTC
CDR3 protein: CASSQRETGPYEQYF

D gene: TRBD1
J gene: TRBJ1-4
V gene: TRBV4-2
clone size: many
CDR3 length: 16
CDR3 DNA: TGTGCCAGCAGCCAAGACACAGGGGCCGGGAGTGAAAAACTGTTTTTT
CDR3 protein: CASSQDTGAGSEKLFF

D gene: .
J gene: TRBJ2-5
V gene: TRBV7-2
clone size: once
CDR3 length: 16
CDR3 DNA: TGTGCCAGCAGCTTATTTCGCAGGGGAAACCAAGAGACCCAGTACTTC
CDR3 protein: CASSLFRRGNQETQYF

D gene: TRBD1
J gene: TRBJ1-1
V gene: TRBV6-5
clone size: .
CDR3 length: 13
CDR3 DNA: TGTGCCAGCCTTGGACAGGCGAGAACTGAAGCTTTCTTT
CDR3 protein: CASLGQARTEAFF

D gene: .
J gene: TRBJ2-1
V gene: TRBV25-1
clone size: .
CDR3 length: 11
CDR3 DNA: TGTGCCAGCACCACAGGGAATGAGCAGTTCTTC
CDR3 protein: CASTTGNEQFF

D gene: .
J gene: TRBJ2-7
V gene: TRBV10-3
clone size: .
CDR3 length: 12
CDR3 DNA: TGTGCCATCAGTGATGGCCTGGACGAGCAGTACTTC
CDR3 protein: CAISDGLDEQYF

D gene: .
J gene: TRBJ1-1
V gene: TRBV9
clone size: .
CDR3 length: 15
CDR3 DNA: TGTGCCAGCAGCGCCGGTGGAGGCGCGGGGACTGAAGCTTTCTTT
CDR3 protein: CASSAGGGAGTEAFF

D gene: .
J gene: TRBJ2-7
V gene: TRBV10-3
clone size: .
CDR3 length: 13
CDR3 DNA: TGTGCCATCCGGATAGCACAAAACTACGAGCAGTACTTC
CDR3 protein: CAIRIAQNYEQYF

D gene: .
J gene: TRBJ1-3
V gene: TRBV5-6
clone size: once
CDR3 length: 15
CDR3 DNA: TGTGCCAGCAGCTTCCAAACAGGGTGGGGAAACACCATATATTTT
CDR3 protein: CASSFQTGWGNTIYF

D gene: .
J gene: TRBJ2-3
V gene: TRBV11-2
clone size: .
CDR3 length: 15
CDR3 DNA: TGTGCCAGCAGCTTAGAGGGGCAAACCACAGATACGCAGTATTTT
CDR3 protein: CASSLEGQTTDTQYF

D gene: TRBD1
J gene: TRBJ1-5
V gene: TRBV29-1
clone size: once
CDR3 length: 15
CDR3 DNA: TGCAGCGTTGAAGTGGGCCAGGGGGACAATCAGCCCCAGCATTTT
CDR3 protein: CSVEVGQGDNQPQHF

D gene: .
J gene: TRBJ2-7
V gene: TRBV4-2
clone size: .
CDR3 length: 22
CDR3 DNA: TGTGCCAGCAGCCGGGATGGGGGGATACCGGGACCGAACGCTGCTATCAACTACGAGCAGTACTTC
CDR3 protein: CASSRDGGIPGPNAAINYEQYF

D gene: .
J gene: TRBJ2-7
V gene: TRBV28
clone size: .
CDR3 length: 13
CDR3 DNA: TGTGCCAGCAGTTTAGACACCCAGGGCGAGCAGTACTTC
CDR3 protein: CASSLDTQGEQYF

D gene: .
J gene: TRBJ2-7
V gene: TRBV4-1
clone size: .
CDR3 length: 14
CDR3 DNA: TGCGCCAGCAGCCTGACAGGCTTATGGTACGAGCAGTACTTC
CDR3 protein: CASSLTGLWYEQYF

D gene: .
J gene: TRBJ1-1
V gene: TRBV7-8
clone size: .
CDR3 length: 17
CDR3 DNA: TGTGCCAGCAGCTACTACGTGGGCAGGGGCGGGAACACTGAAGCTTTCTTT
CDR3 protein: CASSYYVGRGGNTEAFF

D gene: .
J gene: TRBJ1-2
V gene: TRBV30
clone size: .
CDR3 length: 13
CDR3 DNA: TGTGCCTGGCCAGTCCAGGTGGTAGGAGGCTACACCTTC
CDR3 protein: CAWPVQVVGGYTF

D gene: TRBD2
J gene: TRBJ2-7
V gene: TRBV7-2
clone size: .
CDR3 length: 14
CDR3 DNA: TGTGCCAGCAGCTTAGTTGGACTAGCTAGCGAGCAGTACTTC
CDR3 protein: CASSLVGLASEQYF

D gene: TRBD1
J gene: TRBJ2-1
V gene: TRBV9
clone size: .
CDR3 length: 15
CDR3 DNA: TGTGCCAGCAGCGACGGGGACAGGGTTAGTGATGAGCAGTTCTTC
CDR3 protein: CASSDGDRVSDEQFF

D gene: .
J gene: TRBJ1-3
V gene: TRBV6-6
clone size: .
CDR3 length: 16
CDR3 DNA: TGTGCCAGCAGTCAAATGACAGGCAGCTCTGGAAACACCATATATTTT
CDR3 protein: CASSQMTGSSGNTIYF

D gene: .
J gene: TRBJ2-6
V gene: TRBV18
clone size: .
CDR3 length: 16
CDR3 DNA: TGTGCCAGCTCAACCACTTGGGGCCCTGGGGCCAACGTCCTGACTTTC
CDR3 protein: CASSTTWGPGANVLTF

D gene: .
J gene: TRBJ2-2
V gene: TRBV11-3
clone size: .
CDR3 length: 13
CDR3 DNA: TGTGCCAGCAGCCCAGGGGCGACCGGGGAGCTGTTTTTT
CDR3 protein: CASSPGATGELFF

D gene: .
J gene: TRBJ2-3
V gene: TRBV6-2/TRBV6-3
clone size: .
CDR3 length: 15
CDR3 DNA: TGTGCCAGCAGCAAACCGGGGTTGACGGACTCCACGCAGTATTTT
CDR3 protein: CASSKPGLTDSTQYF

D gene: TRBD1
J gene: TRBJ1-2
V gene: TRBV30
clone size: .
CDR3 length: 13
CDR3 DNA: TGTGCCTGGAGTCCTAGGGGGCTCTATGGCTACACCTTC
CDR3 protein: CAWSPRGLYGYTF

D gene: .
J gene: TRBJ2-5
V gene: TRBV7-7
clone size: .
CDR3 length: 15
CDR3 DNA: TGTGCCAGCAGCTCAGAGACAGGCCTCCAAGAGACCCAGTACTTC
CDR3 protein: CASSSETGLQETQYF

D gene: TRBD2
J gene: TRBJ2-3
V gene: TRBV5-4
clone size: once
CDR3 length: 16
CDR3 DNA: TGTGCCAGCAGCCCAGGGACTAGCGGGAGGGCAGATACGCAGTATTTT
CDR3 protein: CASSPGTSGRADTQYF